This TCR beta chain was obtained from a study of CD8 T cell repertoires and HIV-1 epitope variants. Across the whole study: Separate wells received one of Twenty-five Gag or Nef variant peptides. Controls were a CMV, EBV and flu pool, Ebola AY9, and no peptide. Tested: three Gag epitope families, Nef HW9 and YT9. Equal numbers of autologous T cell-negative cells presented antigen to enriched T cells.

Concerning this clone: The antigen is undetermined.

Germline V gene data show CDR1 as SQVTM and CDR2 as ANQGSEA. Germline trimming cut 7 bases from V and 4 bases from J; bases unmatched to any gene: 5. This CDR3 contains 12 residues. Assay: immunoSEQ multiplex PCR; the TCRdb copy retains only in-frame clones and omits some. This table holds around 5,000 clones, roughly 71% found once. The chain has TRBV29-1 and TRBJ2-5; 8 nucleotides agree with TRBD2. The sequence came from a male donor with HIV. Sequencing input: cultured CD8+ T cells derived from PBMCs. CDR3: CSAGGEIETQYF. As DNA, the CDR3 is TGCAGCGCCGGGGGGGAGATAGAGACCCAGTACTTC.